The sequence of this T cell receptor beta chain was determined in a study of shared clonotypes between healthy human individuals (TCRdb year 2020). Some background on the complete study: Three men and a couple of women, aged 18 to 49 years, made up the cohort. For each donor, CD4 naive and CD4 memory were each given three plates, CD8 naive was given two plates, and CD8 memory was given one plate. To estimate repertoire size and how much clonotype sharing occurs between individuals, the study deeply sequenced the blood TCR repertoires of several healthy adults. Libraries were prepared and TCR repertoires were sequenced by different laboratories using diverse techniques, in order to increase sequencing depth and limit assay-specific biases. Per donor, leukapheresis produced somewhere between about 0.94 and 9.5 billion PBMCs. Broader findings and caveats from the paper: Naive subsets generally had larger estimated clonotype richness than memory subsets did. Compared with non-shared clonotypes, the clonotypes found in all four sorted-subset donors had higher generation probabilities. Pairwise subsampling indicated that sequencing depth was expected to affect the degree of clonotype sharing among donors. The small number of donors limited the genetic and exposure-history diversity represented. About 5% of naive CD4, 3% to 3.5% of naive CD8, 2.3% of memory CD4, and roughly 0.4% of memory CD8 clonotypes were shared across a few donors. Incomplete sequencing was indicated by rarefaction of sorted-subset datasets, despite the large sequencing depth. Sampling was restricted to blood, and TCR repertoires in tissue are likely to differ from TCR repertoires in blood.

Reading from cysteine to phenylalanine, the CDR3 counts 9 amino acids. The read is trimmed to its CDR3 DNA, 27 bases read in frame from base 1. Using the deep immunoSEQ assay, TCR CDR3 regions were amplified from genomic DNA by multiplex PCR. Genomic DNA extracted from each cell subset was distributed evenly over all wells of several immunoSEQ 96-well plates, and each plate served as one replicate. For sorted subsets, around 200 ng genomic DNA, equal to tens of thousands of T cell genomes, was loaded into each replicate PCR. The purified libraries were quantified using a Qubit 3.0 fluorometer, sized with a Bioanalyzer 2100, and then quantified again using the KAPA Library Quantification kit. Each immunoSEQ 96-well plate was sequenced on its own single-read 150-cycle Illumina NextSeq 550 flow cell. Per the source publication's procedure: Because the immunoSEQ output held only junctional sequences and lacked quality scores, the filtering could not match the filtering applied to full-length reads. Sequences were annotated with PyIR, a Python wrapper for IgBLAST v1.9, using IMGT germline references to assign V/J genes and CDR3. Any read was removed if the V/J assignment was weak (E-value above 1e-6), the CDR3 was missing, or the read contained stop codons, out-of-frame junctions, or ambiguous translated residues. V3J clonotypes were defined by identical inferred V gene, J gene, and CDR3 amino acid sequence. The percentage overlap between two repertoires was calculated by dividing the number of shared unique clonotypes by the size of the smaller repertoire. Repertoire richness was assessed with RTK rarefaction, the Chao1 estimator, and Recon v2.1 estimates of unobserved clonotypes. For all TCRbeta clonotypes obtained by the gDNA method from several donors, generation probabilities were computed with OLGA. TCRdb re-hosts the immuneACCESS table, in-frame sequences only. Its copies lack some clones; in the studies checked, an unresolved V gene accounts for under half of them, and the cause for the rest is not known. V and J calls and clone size come straight from that table; D and trimming were deduced from the DNA. The sample table holds roughly 2.5 million clones, of which 90% to 95% were seen once. The top ten clones comprise around 0.15% of the sample.

As concerns this clone: No cognate antigen has been identified for it. No much larger clone is present one base from it, and per-base qualities are unavailable.

The donors were healthy, HIV-negative adults who had no recently reported acute infections or vaccinations. Every donor was a Caucasian adult living in Nashville, Tennessee, USA. CD4+ T cells were enriched by magnetic negative selection, after which naive cells were positively selected on CD45RA and the negative fraction was taken as the memory subset. Blood was collected by leukapheresis, and PBMCs were isolated by Ficoll-Histopaque density gradient centrifugation and then cryopreserved in liquid nitrogen vapor phase. Analytical flow cytometry was used to check the purity and quantity of each magnetically sorted T cell population. Genomic DNA was isolated from every sorted fraction and measured by UV absorbance on a Nanodrop 2000c.

Sequences were obtained from naive CD4+ T cells sorted from blood. The cell subset or site label here, explained by the study, means: CD45RA+ positively selected. This TCR was sampled from a man younger than 35 in good health. The V gene is TRBV21-1 and the J gene is TRBJ1-2. TRBV21-1 is listed as a pseudogene. The nucleotides read TGTGCCAACCCCGCTGGCTACACCTTC. It codes for CANPAGYTF.